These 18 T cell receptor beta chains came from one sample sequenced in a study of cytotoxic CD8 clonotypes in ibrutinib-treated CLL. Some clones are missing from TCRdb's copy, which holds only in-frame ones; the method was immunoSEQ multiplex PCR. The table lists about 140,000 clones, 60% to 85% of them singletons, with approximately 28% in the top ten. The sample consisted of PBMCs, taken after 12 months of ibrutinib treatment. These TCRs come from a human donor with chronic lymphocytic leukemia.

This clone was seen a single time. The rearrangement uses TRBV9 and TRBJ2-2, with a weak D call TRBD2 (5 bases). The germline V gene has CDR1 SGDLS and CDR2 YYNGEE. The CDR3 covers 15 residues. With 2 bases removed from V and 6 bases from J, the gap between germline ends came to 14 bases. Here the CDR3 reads CASSVSGSSAGELFF. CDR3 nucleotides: TGTGCCAGCAGCGTTAGTGGGAGTAGTGCCGGGGAGCTGTTTTTT.

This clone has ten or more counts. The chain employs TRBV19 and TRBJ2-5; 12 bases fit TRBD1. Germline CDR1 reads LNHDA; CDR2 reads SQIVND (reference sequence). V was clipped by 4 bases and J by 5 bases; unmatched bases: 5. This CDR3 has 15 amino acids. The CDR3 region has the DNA TGTGCCAGTAGTAGGGACAGGGGGCGCCAGGAGACCCAGTACTTC. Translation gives CASSRDRGRQETQYF.

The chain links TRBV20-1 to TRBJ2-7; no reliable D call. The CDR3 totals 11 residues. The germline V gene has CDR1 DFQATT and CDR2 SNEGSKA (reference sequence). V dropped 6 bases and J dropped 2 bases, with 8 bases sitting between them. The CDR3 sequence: CSAKTAYEQYF. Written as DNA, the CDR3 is TGCAGTGCCAAAACCGCCTACGAGCAGTACTTC.

The CDR3 sequence is CASSLGEKLFF. Written as DNA, the CDR3 is TGTGCCAGCAGTCTGGGTGAAAAACTGTTTTTT. The genes are TRBV27 and TRBJ1-4, with unresolved D. Germline lookup yields CDR1 MNHEY and CDR2 SMNVEV (reference sequence). Trimming left V 5 bases short and J 7 bases short, with 5 bases between. The CDR3 covers 11 residues.

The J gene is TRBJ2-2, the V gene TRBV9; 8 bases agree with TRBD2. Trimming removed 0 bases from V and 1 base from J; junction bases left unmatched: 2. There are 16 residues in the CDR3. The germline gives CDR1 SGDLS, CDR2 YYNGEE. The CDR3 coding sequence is TGTGCCAGCAGCGTAGGGACTAGCTGGAACACCGGGGAGCTGTTTTTT. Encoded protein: CASSVGTSWNTGELFF.

Here the CDR3 reads CASSSGWGYEQYF. The CDR3 region has the DNA TGTGCCAGCAGTTCCGGCTGGGGGTACGAGCAGTACTTC. The rearrangement links TRBV28 to TRBJ2-7; possibly TRBD1 or TRBD2 for D (5 bases each). The V end was cut by 4 bases, the J end by 4 bases, with 11 bases between. The CDR3 runs to 13 residues. In germline, CDR1 is MDHEN, CDR2 SYDVKM.

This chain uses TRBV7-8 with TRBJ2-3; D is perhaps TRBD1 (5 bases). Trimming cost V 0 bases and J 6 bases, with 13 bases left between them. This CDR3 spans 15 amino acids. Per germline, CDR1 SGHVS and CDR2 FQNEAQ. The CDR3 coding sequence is TGTGCCAGCAGCTTAGCGGTACAGGCCACCGATACGCAGTATTTT. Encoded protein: CASSLAVQATDTQYF. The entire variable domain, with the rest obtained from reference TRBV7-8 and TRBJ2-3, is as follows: GAGVSQSPRYKVAKRGQDVALRCDPISGHVSLFWYQQALGQGPEFLTYFQNEAQLDKSGLPSDRFFAERPEGSVSTLKIQRTQQEDSAVYLCASSLAVQATDTQYFGPGTRLTVL.

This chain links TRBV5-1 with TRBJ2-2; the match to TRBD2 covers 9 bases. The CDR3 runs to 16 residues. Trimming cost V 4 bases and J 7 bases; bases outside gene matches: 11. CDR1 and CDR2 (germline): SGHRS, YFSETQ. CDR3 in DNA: TGCGCCAGCAGCCCCACGGTAGCGGGAGCCAGCGGGGAGCTGTTTTTT. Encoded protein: CASSPTVAGASGELFF.

The DNA of the CDR3 is TGTGCCAGCCAGGGACTAGCGGGATTCCCCTCCTACAATGAGCAGTTCTTC. Its translation: CASQGLAGFPSYNEQFF. The J gene is TRBJ2-1, the V gene TRBV19; 13 bases are shared with TRBD2. Germline values: CDR1 LNHDA, CDR2 SQIVND (reference sequence). The CDR3 has 17 amino acids. V trimming: 9 bases; J trimming: 0 bases; junction bases outside the gene matches: 8.

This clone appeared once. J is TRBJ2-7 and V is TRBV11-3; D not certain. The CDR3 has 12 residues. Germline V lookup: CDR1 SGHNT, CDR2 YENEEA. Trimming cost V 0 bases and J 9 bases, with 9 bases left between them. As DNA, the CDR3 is TGTGCCAGCAGCTTAGATGAATCTCGGCAGTACTTC. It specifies CASSLDESRQYF.

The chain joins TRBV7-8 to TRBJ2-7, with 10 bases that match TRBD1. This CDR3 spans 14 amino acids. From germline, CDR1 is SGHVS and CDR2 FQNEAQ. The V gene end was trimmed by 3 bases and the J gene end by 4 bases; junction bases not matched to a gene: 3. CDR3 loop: CASSFGTGDYEQYF. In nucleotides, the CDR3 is TGTGCCAGCAGCTTTGGGACAGGGGATTACGAGCAGTACTTC.

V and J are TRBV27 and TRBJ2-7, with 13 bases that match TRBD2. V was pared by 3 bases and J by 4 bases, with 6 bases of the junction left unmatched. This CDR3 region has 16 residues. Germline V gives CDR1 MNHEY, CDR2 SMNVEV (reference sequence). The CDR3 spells CASSFTLAGGRYEQYF. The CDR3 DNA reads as TGTGCCAGCAGTTTTACACTAGCGGGGGGGCGATACGAGCAGTACTTC.

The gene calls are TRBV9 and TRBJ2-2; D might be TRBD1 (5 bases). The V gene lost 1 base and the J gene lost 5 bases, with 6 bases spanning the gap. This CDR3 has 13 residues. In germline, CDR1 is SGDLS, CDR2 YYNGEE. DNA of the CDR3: TGTGCCAGCAGCGTACAGGGAACCGGGGAGCTGTTTTTT. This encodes CASSVQGTGELFF.

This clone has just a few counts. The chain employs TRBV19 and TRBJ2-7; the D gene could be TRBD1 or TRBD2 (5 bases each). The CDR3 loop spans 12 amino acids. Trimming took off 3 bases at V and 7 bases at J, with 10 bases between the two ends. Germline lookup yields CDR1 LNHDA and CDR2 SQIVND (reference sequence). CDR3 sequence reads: CASSIWGGEQYF. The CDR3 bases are TGTGCCAGTAGTATTTGGGGCGGGGAGCAGTACTTC.

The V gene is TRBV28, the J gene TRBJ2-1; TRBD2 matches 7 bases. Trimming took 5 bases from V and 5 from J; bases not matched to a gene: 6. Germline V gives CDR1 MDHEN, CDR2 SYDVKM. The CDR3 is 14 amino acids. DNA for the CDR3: TGTGCCAGCAGTAACTGGGGGGGGGACAATGAGCAGTTCTTC. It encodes CASSNWGGDNEQFF.

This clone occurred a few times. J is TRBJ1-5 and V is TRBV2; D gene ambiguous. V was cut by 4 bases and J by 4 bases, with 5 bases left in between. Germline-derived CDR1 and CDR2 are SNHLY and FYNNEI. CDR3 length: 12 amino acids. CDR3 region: CASSASNQPQHF. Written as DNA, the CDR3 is TGTGCCAGCAGTGCCAGTAATCAGCCCCAGCATTTT.

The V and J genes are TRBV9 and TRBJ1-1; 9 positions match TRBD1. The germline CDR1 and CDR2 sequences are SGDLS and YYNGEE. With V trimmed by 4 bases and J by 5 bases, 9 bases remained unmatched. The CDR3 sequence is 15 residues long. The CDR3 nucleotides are TGTGCCAGCAGCTCCCCGGGACAGGGTAAGACTGAAGCTTTCTTT. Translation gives CASSSPGQGKTEAFF.

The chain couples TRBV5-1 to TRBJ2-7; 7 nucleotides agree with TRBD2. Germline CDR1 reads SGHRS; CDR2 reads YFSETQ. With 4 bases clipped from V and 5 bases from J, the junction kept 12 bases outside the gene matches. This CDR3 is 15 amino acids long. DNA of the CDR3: TGCGCCAGCAGCCCGGGGGGACTCGGAGGAGACGAGCAGTACTTC. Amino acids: CASSPGGLGGDEQYF.